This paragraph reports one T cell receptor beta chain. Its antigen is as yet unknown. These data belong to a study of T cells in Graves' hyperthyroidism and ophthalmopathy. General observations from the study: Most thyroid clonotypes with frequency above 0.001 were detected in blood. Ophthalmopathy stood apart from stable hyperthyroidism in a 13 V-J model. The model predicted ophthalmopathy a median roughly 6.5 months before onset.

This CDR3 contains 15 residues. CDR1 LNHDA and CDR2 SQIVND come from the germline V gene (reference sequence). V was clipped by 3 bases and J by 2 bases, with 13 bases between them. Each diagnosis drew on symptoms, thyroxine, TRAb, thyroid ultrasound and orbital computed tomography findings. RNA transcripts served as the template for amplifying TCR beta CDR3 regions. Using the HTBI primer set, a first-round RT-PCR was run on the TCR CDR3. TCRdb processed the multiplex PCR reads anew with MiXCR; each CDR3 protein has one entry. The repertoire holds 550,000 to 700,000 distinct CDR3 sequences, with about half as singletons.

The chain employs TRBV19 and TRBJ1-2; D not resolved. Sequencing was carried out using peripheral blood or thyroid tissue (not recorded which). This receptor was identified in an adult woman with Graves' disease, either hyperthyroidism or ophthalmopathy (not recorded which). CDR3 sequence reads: CASSMVELSNYGYTF. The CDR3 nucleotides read TGTGCCAGTAGTATGGTAGAACTATCGAACTATGGCTACACCTTC.